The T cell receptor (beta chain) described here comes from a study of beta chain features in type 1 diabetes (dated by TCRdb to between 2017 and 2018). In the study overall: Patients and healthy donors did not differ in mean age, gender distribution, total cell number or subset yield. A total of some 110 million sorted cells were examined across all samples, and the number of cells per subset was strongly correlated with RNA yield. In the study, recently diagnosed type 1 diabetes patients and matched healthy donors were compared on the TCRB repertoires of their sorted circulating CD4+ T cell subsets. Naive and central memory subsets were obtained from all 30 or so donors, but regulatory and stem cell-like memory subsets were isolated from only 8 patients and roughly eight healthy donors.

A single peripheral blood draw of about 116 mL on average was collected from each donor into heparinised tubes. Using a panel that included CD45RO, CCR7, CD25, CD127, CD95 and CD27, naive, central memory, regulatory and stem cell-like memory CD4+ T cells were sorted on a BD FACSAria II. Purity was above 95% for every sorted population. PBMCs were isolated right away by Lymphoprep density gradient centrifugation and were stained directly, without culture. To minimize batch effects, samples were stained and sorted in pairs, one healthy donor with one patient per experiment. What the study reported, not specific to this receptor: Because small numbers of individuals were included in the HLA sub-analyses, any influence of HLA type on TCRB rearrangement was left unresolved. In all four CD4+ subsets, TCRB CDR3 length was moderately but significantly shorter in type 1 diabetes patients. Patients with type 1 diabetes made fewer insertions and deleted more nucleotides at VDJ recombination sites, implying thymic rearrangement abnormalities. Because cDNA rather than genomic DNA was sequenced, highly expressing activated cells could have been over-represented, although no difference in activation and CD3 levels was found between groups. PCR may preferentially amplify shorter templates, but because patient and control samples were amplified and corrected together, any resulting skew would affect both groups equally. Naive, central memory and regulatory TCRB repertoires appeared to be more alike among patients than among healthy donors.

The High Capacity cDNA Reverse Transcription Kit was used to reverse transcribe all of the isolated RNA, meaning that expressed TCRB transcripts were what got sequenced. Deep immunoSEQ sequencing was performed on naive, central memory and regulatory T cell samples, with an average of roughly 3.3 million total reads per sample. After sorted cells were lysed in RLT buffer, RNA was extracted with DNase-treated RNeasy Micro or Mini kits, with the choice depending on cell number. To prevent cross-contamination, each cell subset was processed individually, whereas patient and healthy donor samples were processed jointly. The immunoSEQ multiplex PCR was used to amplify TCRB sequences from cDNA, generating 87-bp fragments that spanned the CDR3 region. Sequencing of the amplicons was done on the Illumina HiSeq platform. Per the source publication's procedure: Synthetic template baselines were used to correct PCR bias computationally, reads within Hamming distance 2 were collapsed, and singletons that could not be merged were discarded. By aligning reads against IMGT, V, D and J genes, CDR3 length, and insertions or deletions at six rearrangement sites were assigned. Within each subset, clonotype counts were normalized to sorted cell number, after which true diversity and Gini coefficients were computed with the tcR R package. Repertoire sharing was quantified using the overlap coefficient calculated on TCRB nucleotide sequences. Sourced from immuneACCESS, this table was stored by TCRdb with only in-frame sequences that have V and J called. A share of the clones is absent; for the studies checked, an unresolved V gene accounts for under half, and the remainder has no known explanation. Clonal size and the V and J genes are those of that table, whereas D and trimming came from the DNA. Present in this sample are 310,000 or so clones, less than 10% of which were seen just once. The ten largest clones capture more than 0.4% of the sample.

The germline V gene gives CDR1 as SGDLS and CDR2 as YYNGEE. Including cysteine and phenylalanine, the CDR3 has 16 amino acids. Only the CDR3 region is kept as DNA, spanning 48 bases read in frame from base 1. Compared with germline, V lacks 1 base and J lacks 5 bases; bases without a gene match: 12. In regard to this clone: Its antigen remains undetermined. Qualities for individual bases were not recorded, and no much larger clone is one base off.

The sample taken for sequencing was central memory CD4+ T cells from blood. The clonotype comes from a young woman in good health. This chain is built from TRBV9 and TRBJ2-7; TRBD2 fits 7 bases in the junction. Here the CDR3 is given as CASSVQSGGRFNEQYF. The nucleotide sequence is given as TGTGCCAGCAGCGTACAGTCGGGAGGCCGCTTCAACGAGCAGTACTTC.